Sequencing of this TCR beta chain was carried out in a study of shared clonotypes between healthy human individuals. Unsorted PBMC DNA was sequenced on ten immunoSEQ deep assay plates. Data came from immunoSEQ multiplex PCR; TCRdb stores just in-frame clones and leaves some out. The sample contains hundreds of thousands of clones, around three quarters of which appear only once. Sequenced sample: PBMCs. The TCR comes from a woman between 40 and 50 years old in good health. Some clones in this sample may be carry-over from other donors' samples.

CDR3 sequence reads: CSVSGTSYEQYF. Written as DNA, the CDR3 is TGCAGCGTGAGCGGGACTAGCTACGAGCAGTACTTC. The chain uses TRBV29-1 and TRBJ2-7; 8 positions agree with TRBD2. Germline loops: CDR1 SQVTM, CDR2 ANQGSEA. The CDR3 is 12 residues long. Germline trimming cut 6 bases from V and 3 bases from J; bases unmatched to any gene: 4.